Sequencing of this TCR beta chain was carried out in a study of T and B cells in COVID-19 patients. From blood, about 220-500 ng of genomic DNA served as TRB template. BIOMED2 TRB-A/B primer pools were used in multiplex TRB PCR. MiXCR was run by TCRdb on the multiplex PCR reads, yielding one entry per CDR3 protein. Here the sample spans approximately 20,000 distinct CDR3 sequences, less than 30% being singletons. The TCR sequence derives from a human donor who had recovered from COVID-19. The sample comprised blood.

The CDR3 DNA follows: TGTGCCAGCACCACCGGGACGGTTCGTGAAAAACTGTTTTTT. Translation: CASTTGTVREKLFF. The chain is built from TRBV12-3 or TRBV12-4 and TRBJ1-4, with D possibly TRBD1 on 5 matching bases. Trimming took off 7 bases at V and 7 bases at J, with 16 bases between the two ends. The CDR3 is 14 amino acids.